What follows describes a single T cell receptor (beta chain). The sample originates from a study of blood T cell repertoires in COVID-19. For the study at large: Specimens from acute and convalescent COVID-19 originated in the United States, Italy and Spain. T cells, B-cell-depleted T cells, or PBMCs supplied cDNA or gDNA.

The assay was immunoSEQ multiplex PCR, and TCRdb's table has in-frame clones only and misses some. The repertoire consists of some 150,000 clones, with 80% to 85% occurring once and the leading ten covering 3% to 4.5%. Trimming left V 0 bases short and J 3 bases short, with 13 bases between. Germline V gene sequence: CDR1 SGDLS, CDR2 YYNGEE. CDR3 length: 15 amino acids. This chain uses TRBV9 with TRBJ2-7; TRBD2 might be the D (5 bases). Sequencing used peripheral blood. This clonotype was obtained from a woman aged 55-69 years with acute or convalescent COVID-19. CDR3 sequence reads: CASSVGRGRVYEQYF. DNA for the CDR3: TGTGCCAGCAGCGTAGGCCGGGGTCGGGTCTACGAGCAGTACTTC. Full variable domain (missing parts from reference TRBV9 and TRBJ2-7): DSGVTQTPKHLITATGQRVTLRCSPRSGDLSVYWYQQSLDQGLQFLIQYYNGEERAKGNILERFSAQQFPDLHSELNLSSLELGDSALYFCASSVGRGRVYEQYFGPGTRLTVT.